Each of the 10 T cell receptor beta chains below was sequenced from the same sample in a study of CD8+ T cells in alopecia areata (dated 2018 in TCRdb). The meaning of the sample's time point label: around 26 weeks on oral tofacitinib. What this sample's treatment or condition label stands for: oral pan-JAK inhibitor, 5-10 mg twice daily. The receptor library was made with the immunoSEQ multiplex PCR assay. RNA was extracted from all samples and reverse transcribed into cDNA as template for TCR sequencing. The source is immuneACCESS, and TCRdb retained only in-frame sequences with V and J called. Part of the clones is not carried over; for the studies checked, unresolved V genes explain less than half of this, and the remainder is unexplained. The sample yields 150,000 to 200,000 clones; 55% to 75% were counted once. The top ten clones comprise under 7% of the sample. The sample was CD4+ T cells sorted from blood, taken at week 24, from a patient treated with tofacitinib. The receptors come from a human donor with alopecia areata.

The chain is built from TRBV4-1 and TRBJ1-1; 8 positions match TRBD1. The junction had 3 bases not matched to a gene; V was cut back by 3 bases and J by 12 bases. Germline CDR1 MGHRA, CDR2 YSYEKL. The CDR3 contains 11 residues. CDR3 nucleotide sequence: TGCGCCAGCAGCCAGGACAGGGCGACTTTCTTT. It yields the protein CASSQDRATFF.

This clone was observed a handful of times. CDR3 nucleotide sequence: TGCAGCGTTGAAAACGGAAACACCATATATTTT. Protein sequence: CSVENGNTIYF. The rearrangement joins TRBV29-1 to TRBJ1-3; D remains unclear. Trimming took off 2 bases at V and 4 bases at J, with 3 bases between the two ends. CDR1 and CDR2 (germline): SQVTM, ANQGSEA. This CDR3 is built from 11 residues.

This chain joins TRBV19 and TRBJ1-1; D gene unclear. This CDR3 region has 14 residues. The germline V gene encodes CDR1 LNHDA and CDR2 SQIVND (reference sequence). Trimming shortened V by 8 bases and J by 3 bases, and 16 bases separated the two germline ends. The CDR3 region is CASSKQRADTEAFF. CDR3 DNA sequence: TGTGCCAGTTCCAAACAGAGGGCGGACACTGAAGCTTTCTTT. The full variable domain, its missing parts supplied by reference TRBV19 and TRBJ1-1, is DGGITQSPKYLFRKEGQNVTLSCEQNLNHDAMYWYRQDPGQGLRLIYYSQIVNDFQKGDIAEGYSVSREKKESFPLTVTSAQKNPTAFYLCASSKQRADTEAFFGQGTRLTVV.

Comments on this clone: At the DNA level, this CDR3 is encoded by other sequences in the same sample as well. The chain couples TRBV7-2 to TRBJ1-2; D ambiguous. The CDR3 runs to 12 residues. Looked up from germline, CDR1 is SGHTA and CDR2 is FQGNSA. V gave up 1 base and J gave up 4 bases, with 4 bases separating them. DNA for the CDR3: TGTGCCAGCAGCTTAGAGTCCTATGGCTACACCTTC. Translated, it gives CASSLESYGYTF.

This clone was seen just once. The CDR3 loop reads CASSRGAGEAEAFF. The DNA of the CDR3 is TGTGCCAGCAGCCGCGGGGCAGGGGAAGCTGAAGCTTTCTTT. J is TRBJ1-1 and V is TRBV6-5, with a possible D match to TRBD1 (6 bases). The CDR3 has 14 amino acids. The V and J ends lost 6 bases and 6 bases respectively, with 17 bases between them. Germline V gene data show CDR1 as MNHEY and CDR2 as SVGAGI.

The V call is TRBV7-2, the J call TRBJ2-3; D not resolved. CDR3 size: 14 residues. Looked up from germline, CDR1 is SGHTA and CDR2 is FQGNSA. Trimming pared 5 bases from V and 6 bases from J, leaving 15 bases between. CDR3 nucleotides: TGTGCCAGCAGCCCCCCCGGAATTGCGGATACGCAGTATTTT. Translating gives CASSPPGIADTQYF.

The gene calls are TRBV11-2 and TRBJ2-5; no clear D gene. The CDR3 contains 11 residues. Germline CDR1 reads SGHAT; CDR2 reads FQNNGV. Trimming pared 2 bases from V and 5 bases from J, leaving 3 bases between. The CDR3 nucleotides read TGTGCCAGCAGCTTACAGGAGACCCAGTACTTC. Protein product: CASSLQETQYF.

This chain joins TRBV19 and TRBJ2-1; D ambiguous. Germline CDR1 reads LNHDA; CDR2 reads SQIVND (reference sequence). The CDR3 totals 14 residues. V was shortened by 1 base and J by 4 bases, with 8 bases between the two germline ends. The CDR3 loop is CASSIAGLYNEQFF. The CDR3 nucleotides are TGTGCCAGTAGTATAGCTGGCTTATACAATGAGCAGTTCTTC.

The gene calls are TRBV7-2 and TRBJ2-1, with TRBD2 matching over 11 bases. From germline, CDR1 is SGHTA and CDR2 FQGNSA. This CDR3 region has 16 residues. The ends lost 5 bases at V and 7 bases at J; junction bases unmatched: 10. Written as DNA, the CDR3 is TGTGCCAGCAGCCTGCTAGCGGGGGGCTTGGGGAATGAGCAGTTCTTC. It translates to CASSLLAGGLGNEQFF.

This clone has just a few counts. The chain uses TRBV9 and TRBJ2-3; D unclear. Germline V CDR1 and CDR2: SGDLS, YYNGEE. V was shortened by 0 bases and J by 4 bases, with 3 bases between the two germline ends. This CDR3 region has 12 residues. The chain's CDR3 is CASSVESDTQYF. The CDR3 region has the DNA TGTGCCAGCAGCGTAGAGTCAGATACGCAGTATTTT.